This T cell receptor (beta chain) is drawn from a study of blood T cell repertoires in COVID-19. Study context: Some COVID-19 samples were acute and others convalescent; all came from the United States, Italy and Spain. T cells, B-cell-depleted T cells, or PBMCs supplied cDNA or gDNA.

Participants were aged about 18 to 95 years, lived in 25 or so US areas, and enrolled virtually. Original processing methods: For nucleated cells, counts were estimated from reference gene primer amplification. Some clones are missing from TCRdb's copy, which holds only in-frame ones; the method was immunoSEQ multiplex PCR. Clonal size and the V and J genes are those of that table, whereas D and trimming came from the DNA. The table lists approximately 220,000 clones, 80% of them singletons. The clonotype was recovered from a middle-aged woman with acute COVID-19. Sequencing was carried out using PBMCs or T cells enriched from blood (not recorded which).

The CDR3 region is CAISESGRDTQYF. The DNA for the CDR3 is TGTGCCATCAGTGAGTCAGGGAGGGATACGCAGTATTTT. The chain links TRBV10-3 to TRBJ2-3, with a weak D call TRBD2 (6 bases). This CDR3 is 13 amino acids long. The V gene's germline CDR1 is ENHRY and CDR2 SYGVKD. Trimming pared 0 bases from V and 6 bases from J, leaving 7 bases between.